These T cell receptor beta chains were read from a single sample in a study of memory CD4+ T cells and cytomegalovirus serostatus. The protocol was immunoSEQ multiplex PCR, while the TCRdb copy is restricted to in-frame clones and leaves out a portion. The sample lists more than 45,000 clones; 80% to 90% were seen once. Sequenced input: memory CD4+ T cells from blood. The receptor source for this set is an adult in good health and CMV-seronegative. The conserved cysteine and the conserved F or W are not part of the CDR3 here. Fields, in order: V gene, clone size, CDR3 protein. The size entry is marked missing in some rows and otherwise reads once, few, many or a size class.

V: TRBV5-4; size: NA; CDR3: ASSLEGVGESSSYNEQF
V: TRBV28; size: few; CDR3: ASSFARYEQY
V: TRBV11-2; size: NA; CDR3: ASSLDWGFTDTQY
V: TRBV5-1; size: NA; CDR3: ASSLGPQGKQETQY
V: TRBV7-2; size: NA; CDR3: ASRPGGVHEQY
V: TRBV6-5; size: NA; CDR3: ASSRATANEKLF
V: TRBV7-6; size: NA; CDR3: ASSSTAGGSGDTQY
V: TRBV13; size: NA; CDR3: ASSSTGLARLEYEQY
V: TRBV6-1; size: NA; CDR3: ASSQGQGWVY
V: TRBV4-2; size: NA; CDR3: ASSQAGTGEGKTQY
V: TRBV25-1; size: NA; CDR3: ASSAPTATTYEQY
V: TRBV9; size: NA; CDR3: ARDFPPRAAPLYQETQY
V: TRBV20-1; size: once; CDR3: STREYGYT
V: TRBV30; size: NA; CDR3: AWSEGTGLSNQPQH
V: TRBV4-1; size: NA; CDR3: ASSQADNSYNSPLH
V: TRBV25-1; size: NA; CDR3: ASQPGRRDYYGYT
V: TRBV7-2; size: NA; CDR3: ASSFGQGANYGYT
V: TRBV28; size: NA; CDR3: ASRGGQVNQPQH
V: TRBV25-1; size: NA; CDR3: ASSETLGGNTGELF
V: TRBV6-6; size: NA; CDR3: ASISSGTGSNQPQH
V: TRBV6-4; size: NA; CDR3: ASSELGRGNSPLH
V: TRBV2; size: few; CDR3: ASSGQGDEKLF
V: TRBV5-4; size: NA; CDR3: ASSSTYERTGRETQY
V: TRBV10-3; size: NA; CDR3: AIREGPRLNTEAF
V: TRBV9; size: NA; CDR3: ASSLRGEGPLVTQY
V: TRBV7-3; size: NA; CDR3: ASSLIGAGELF
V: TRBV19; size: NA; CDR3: ASSIAYSNQPQH
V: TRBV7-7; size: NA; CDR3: ASSLASKPSPGNQPQH